Shown below are 31 T cell receptor beta chains from a single sample sequenced in a study of circulating and synovial CD4+ cells in juvenile arthritis. Produced via immunoSEQ multiplex PCR; TCRdb's table is partial and in-frame only. The sample lists tens of thousands of clones, around 95% seen once, with under 0.2% in the top ten. Sequenced material: CD4+ T cells from blood. The receptors originated from a human donor with juvenile idiopathic arthritis.

The chain carries TRBV6-1 and TRBJ2-3; 15 nucleotides line up with TRBD2. Germline CDR1 and CDR2: MNHNS and SASEGT. The CDR3 totals 17 residues. V lost 1 base to trimming and J lost 2 bases; unmatched junction nucleotides: 1. The CDR3 region has the DNA TGTGCCAGCAGTGAAGGGACTAGCGGGAGGGTCACAGATACGCAGTATTTT. This translates into CASSEGTSGRVTDTQYF.

This rearrangement joins TRBV10-3 to TRBJ2-5; 7 positions agree with TRBD2. Germline loops: CDR1 ENHRY, CDR2 SYGVKD. The trim removed 7 bases at V and 2 bases at J, leaving 4 bases unmatched. This CDR3 has 13 amino acids. In DNA, the CDR3 is TGTGCCATCAAGCGGGACCCGCAAGAGACCCAGTACTTC. Protein product: CAIKRDPQETQYF.

The V and J genes are TRBV5-1 and TRBJ1-2, with D perhaps matching TRBD1 (6 bases). The CDR3 length is 13 residues. The germline gives CDR1 SGHRS, CDR2 YFSETQ. Trimming left V 0 bases short and J 6 bases short, with 9 bases between. CDR3 nucleotide sequence: TGCGCCAGCAGCTTGGGGCAGGGGCATGGCTACACCTTC. It encodes CASSLGQGHGYTF.

The chain is built from TRBV18 and TRBJ2-1; D remains ambiguous. V lost 2 bases to trimming and J lost 8 bases, with 16 bases between them. Germline assignment: CDR1 KGHSH and CDR2 LQKENI. The CDR3 extends over 15 amino acids. The CDR3 nucleotides read TGTGCCAGCTCACCAGCCCTAGGTAGCATCGATGAGCAGTTCTTC. It codes for CASSPALGSIDEQFF.

The rearrangement uses TRBV27 and TRBJ2-1, with D perhaps TRBD2 (7 bases). Germline V gives CDR1 MNHEY, CDR2 SMNVEV (reference sequence). The V gene lost 3 bases and the J gene lost 5 bases, with 11 bases spanning the gap. The CDR3 covers 14 residues. CDR3 DNA: TGTGCCAGCAGTTTGGGAGGGGGGAACAATGAGCAGTTCTTC. Protein: CASSLGGGNNEQFF.

This chain uses TRBV28 with TRBJ2-5, with D maybe TRBD2 (5 bases). CDR1 is MDHEN, CDR2 SYDVKM, per germline. The germline V and J ends were trimmed by 5 bases and 7 bases, with 11 bases remaining between them. The CDR3 extends over 12 amino acids. This CDR3 reads CASSPKAGTQYF. The CDR3 DNA sequence: TGTGCCAGCAGTCCCAAGGCGGGGACCCAGTACTTC.

This chain joins TRBV5-6 and TRBJ2-3; 9 positions match TRBD1. The CDR3 length is 16 residues. From germline, CDR1 is SGHDT and CDR2 YYEEEE. Unmatched junction bases numbered 9, after V lost 4 bases and J lost 3 bases. The CDR3 region is CASSAPGQGVTDTQYF. Here the CDR3 DNA reads TGTGCCAGCAGCGCCCCGGGACAGGGAGTAACAGATACGCAGTATTTT.

V is TRBV7-2 and J is TRBJ1-1; tentatively, D is TRBD1 (6 bases). With 5 bases removed from V and 1 base from J, the gap between germline ends came to 11 bases. This CDR3 is 14 amino acids long. Per the germline V gene, CDR1 is SGHTA and CDR2 is FQGNSA. The CDR3 coding sequence is TGTGCCAGCAGCCTCGGGACAAAGAACACTGAAGCTTTCTTT. Its translation is CASSLGTKNTEAFF.

V is TRBV7-9 and J is TRBJ1-1; TRBD1 agrees at 9 bases. The CDR3 loop spans 14 amino acids. With V trimmed by 7 bases and J by 1 base, 4 bases remained unmatched. Germline CDR1 SEHNR, CDR2 FQNEAQ (reference sequence). CDR3 DNA sequence: TGTGCCAGCATGGACAGGGGTCAGAACACTGAAGCTTTCTTT. Protein sequence: CASMDRGQNTEAFF.

The chain couples TRBV6-5 to TRBJ2-5; TRBD2 is a possible D gene (7 bases). Germline V gene lookup returns CDR1 MNHEY and CDR2 SVGAGI. V was pared by 6 bases and J by 0 bases, with 14 bases between. The CDR3 is 15 amino acids. The CDR3, as DNA: TGTGCCAGCAGACGGGGGAGGGGGTACCAAGAGACCCAGTACTTC. This translates into CASRRGRGYQETQYF.

CDR3: CASSLAPLGTHNEQFF. The CDR3 DNA follows: TGCGCCAGCAGCTTGGCCCCCTTGGGCACCCACAATGAGCAGTTCTTC. This chain links TRBV5-1 with TRBJ2-1, with D unclear. Germline CDR1 and CDR2: SGHRS and YFSETQ. The length of the CDR3 is 16 residues. V was pared by 0 bases and J by 5 bases, with 15 bases between.

The chain joins TRBV7-9 to TRBJ2-1, with 8 positions matching TRBD2. The CDR3 has 14 residues. Germline loops: CDR1 SEHNR, CDR2 FQNEAQ (reference sequence). Trimming cost V 2 bases and J 5 bases; bases outside gene matches: 2. CDR3 in amino acids: CASSLQLADNEQFF. Written as DNA, the CDR3 is TGTGCCAGCAGCTTACAACTAGCGGACAATGAGCAGTTCTTC.

The V call is TRBV6-1, the J call TRBJ1-1; weak D call: TRBD1 (5 bases). Germline CDR1 and CDR2: MNHNS and SASEGT. CDR3 length: 14 residues. Trimming left V 9 bases short and J 0 bases short, with 14 bases between. The DNA of the CDR3 is TGTGCCAGTACCGCAGGGTGGGTGAACACTGAAGCTTTCTTT. It is translated as CASTAGWVNTEAFF.

This clone was seen just once. The gene calls are TRBV27 and TRBJ2-5, with 9 bases identical to TRBD1. Trimming removed 6 bases from V and 0 bases from J; junction bases left unmatched: 5. The germline V gene has CDR1 MNHEY and CDR2 SMNVEV (reference sequence). This CDR3 comprises 15 residues. The CDR3 is CASRSGQGDQETQYF. The DNA of the CDR3 is TGTGCCAGCAGATCGGGACAGGGCGACCAAGAGACCCAGTACTTC.

The CDR3 bases are TGTGCCAGCAGCGTAGGACAGGGGGACAACACCGGGGAGCTGTTTTTT. Translation gives CASSVGQGDNTGELFF. This rearrangement joins TRBV9 to TRBJ2-2, with 9 bases matching TRBD1. The CDR3 has 16 residues. With 0 bases clipped from V and 2 bases from J, the junction kept 2 bases outside the gene matches. CDR1 is SGDLS and CDR2 is YYNGEE in the germline V gene.

The V and J genes are TRBV11-2 and TRBJ2-3, with 7 bases identical to TRBD2. CDR1 is SGHAT and CDR2 is FQNNGV in the germline V gene. This CDR3 has 15 residues. V lost 5 bases, J lost 3 bases, and 8 bases stayed unmatched. CDR3 in amino acids: CASSIGTNPTDTQYF. The CDR3 nucleotides read TGTGCCAGCAGCATAGGGACTAACCCGACAGATACGCAGTATTTT.

V is TRBV7-2 and J is TRBJ2-1; 9 bases map to TRBD2. The ends lost 3 bases at V and 4 bases at J; junction bases unmatched: 7. CDR3 length: 16 residues. The germline CDR1 and CDR2 sequences are SGHTA and FQGNSA. The CDR3 here is CASSFYRSGGYNEQFF. The CDR3 DNA is TGTGCCAGCAGCTTTTACCGAAGCGGGGGGTACAATGAGCAGTTCTTC.

In this sample, this clone turned up once. The chain joins TRBV29-1 to TRBJ2-2, with TRBD2 identical over 11 bases. J gave up 4 bases and V 4 bases, and 14 bases lay outside the gene matches. Germline V gene data show CDR1 as SQVTM and CDR2 as ANQGSEA. This CDR3 is built from 18 residues. CDR3 amino acids: CSVALGGLAGGGTGELFF. CDR3 in DNA: TGCAGCGTTGCCTTGGGGGGCCTAGCGGGAGGTGGCACCGGGGAGCTGTTTTTT.

This chain uses TRBV5-1 with TRBJ2-7; D not certain. In germline, CDR1 is SGHRS, CDR2 YFSETQ. The CDR3 runs to 17 residues. V shed 0 bases and J shed 2 bases, with 18 bases lying between them. The CDR3 DNA sequence: TGCGCCAGCAGCTTGGGAGGTCAGACCAAACCGACCTACGAGCAGTACTTC. Its protein product is CASSLGGQTKPTYEQYF.

This clone has just one count. The chain joins TRBV19 to TRBJ2-3; 10 positions agree with TRBD1. The germline V gene encodes CDR1 LNHDA and CDR2 SQIVND (reference sequence). The CDR3 length is 15 residues. J gave up 6 bases and V 4 bases, and 7 bases lay outside the gene matches. CDR3 nucleotide sequence: TGTGCCAGTAGTAGAGCGACAGGGGGCGCGGATACGCAGTATTTT. It translates to CASSRATGGADTQYF.

The chain uses TRBV10-3 and TRBJ1-5, with 10 bases aligning to TRBD1. V dropped 2 bases and J dropped 5; count of bases not matched to a gene: 6. The germline V gene encodes CDR1 ENHRY and CDR2 SYGVKD. The CDR3 totals 16 residues. This CDR3 is CAISEGTGDIDQPQHF. In DNA form, the CDR3 reads TGTGCCATCAGTGAGGGGACAGGGGATATCGATCAGCCCCAGCATTTT.

This chain links TRBV21-1 with TRBJ2-4; the table calls TRBD1, which could not be checked here. TRBV21-1 counts as a pseudogene. CDR3 length equals 19 residues. The CDR3 reads CASSKRQQGAFLAKNIQYF. The CDR3 DNA reads as TGTGCCAGCAGCAAACGGCAACAGGGGGCTTTCCTAGCCAAAAACATTCAGTACTTC.

The V call is TRBV28, the J call TRBJ1-1; possibly TRBD1 for D (5 bases). Per germline, CDR1 MDHEN and CDR2 SYDVKM. The CDR3 runs to 16 residues. Trimming took 4 bases from V and 1 from J, leaving 16 bases between them. CDR3 amino acids: CASSYGGSKWNTEAFF. Written as DNA, the CDR3 is TGTGCCAGCAGTTACGGGGGGAGTAAGTGGAACACTGAAGCTTTCTTT.

DNA of the CDR3: TGTGCCAGCAGCAACGACAGGAGGAACACTGAAGCTTTCTTT. Its translation: CASSNDRRNTEAFF. The chain links TRBV27 to TRBJ1-1; maybe TRBD1 (6 bases). The CDR3 is made up of 14 amino acids. Germline-derived CDR1 and CDR2 are MNHEY and SMNVEV (reference sequence). Trimming removed 6 bases at V and 1 base at J, with 12 bases between.

The V and J genes are TRBV27 and TRBJ2-1; TRBD2 matches 15 bases. Looked up from germline, CDR1 is MNHEY and CDR2 is SMNVEV (reference sequence). This CDR3 comprises 15 residues. V lost 0 bases, J lost 14 bases, and 5 bases stayed unmatched. In DNA form, the CDR3 reads TGTGCCAGCAGTTTATCGGGACTAGCGGGAGGAAGGGAGTTCTTC. It translates to CASSLSGLAGGREFF.

The rearrangement links TRBV12-1 to TRBJ2-7; TRBD2, the table's D call, was not compared with the DNA. TRBV12-1 counts as a pseudogene. This CDR3 comprises 18 residues. The CDR3: CASSFFAGLAGSDYEQYF. The CDR3 nucleotides are TGTGCCAGCAGCTTTTTTGCAGGGCTAGCGGGAAGCGACTACGAGCAGTACTTC.

The chain carries TRBV21-1 and TRBJ1-2; the table's TRBD1 call for D was not verified on the DNA. TRBV21-1 is a pseudogene. The CDR3 loop spans 13 amino acids. The CDR3: CASGRTGHYGYTF. The CDR3 nucleotides are TGTGCCAGCGGGAGGACAGGACACTATGGCTACACCTTC.

The rearrangement uses TRBV18 and TRBJ2-1; TRBD2 agrees at 9 bases. From germline, CDR1 is KGHSH and CDR2 LQKENI. The CDR3 length is 16 residues. V trimming: 3 bases; J trimming: 1 base; junction bases outside the gene matches: 4. CDR3 coding DNA: TGTGCCAGCTCACCCGGCGGGAGGGGTTCCTACAATGAGCAGTTCTTC. This encodes CASSPGGRGSYNEQFF.

The chain combines TRBV28 with TRBJ1-2, with D possibly matching TRBD1 (6 bases). CDR3 length equals 11 residues. The V gene's germline CDR1 is MDHEN and CDR2 SYDVKM. Deletions cut 11 bases from V and 5 bases from J, with 12 bases between. DNA of the CDR3: TGTGCCGCTGAGGGGGGGTATGGCTACACCTTC. This gives the protein CAAEGGYGYTF.

This clone appeared a single time. The chain is built from TRBV27 and TRBJ1-5; possible D gene TRBD1, 6 bases. The germline CDR1 and CDR2 sequences are MNHEY and SMNVEV (reference sequence). The CDR3 is 14 amino acids. The V gene lost 6 bases and the J gene lost 0 bases, with 9 bases spanning the gap. The CDR3 nucleotides are TGTGCCAGCAGGGACAGCATTAGCAATCAGCCCCAGCATTTT. This translates into CASRDSISNQPQHF.

The chain recombines TRBV18 with TRBJ2-5; D unresolved. The germline V gene encodes CDR1 KGHSH and CDR2 LQKENI. Deletions cut 4 bases from V and 1 base from J, with 7 bases between. The CDR3 spans 13 residues. The CDR3 reads CASSRERQETQYF. The CDR3, as DNA: TGTGCCAGCTCACGAGAGCGCCAAGAGACCCAGTACTTC.